One and the same sample provided the 6 T cell receptor beta chains below, sequenced in a study of T cells in Graves' hyperthyroidism and ophthalmopathy (dated by TCRdb to the late 2010s). The library was prepared using multiplex PCR. Instrument on record: Illumina HiSeq 2000. The TCR beta CDR3 regions were amplified from the RNA transcripts. A first-round RT-PCR of the TCR CDR3 used the HTBI primer set with the Qiagen OneStep RT-PCR kit. TCRdb ran its own pipeline on the public reads, namely fastp trimming at Q25 and MiXCR clone calling, and kept in-frame beta chains. Rows with one shared CDR3 protein collapse into an entry with the most common genes and DNA. This sample lists around 400,000 distinct CDR3 sequences; 20% to 25% were detected once. The ten largest clonotypes hold less than 75% of the sample. Specimen: blood. These TCRs come from a man aged 45-60 years with Graves' hyperthyroidism.

This clonotype was seen more than once but under ten times. The gene calls are TRBV5-1 and TRBJ2-2; maybe TRBD1 (6 bases). There are 15 residues in the CDR3. Germline loops: CDR1 SGHRS, CDR2 YFSETQ. Trimming took off 4 bases at V and 1 base at J, with 11 bases between the two ends. DNA for the CDR3: TGCGCCAGCAGCCTGCCGGGACAGAACACCGGGGAGCTGTTTTTT. Protein sequence: CASSLPGQNTGELFF.

This clonotype was counted at least ten times. The chain joins TRBV2 to TRBJ2-1; 9 bases line up with TRBD2. The CDR3 covers 13 residues. Germline V gene data show CDR1 as SNHLY and CDR2 as FYNNEI. The V and J ends lost 6 bases and 4 bases, in that order; junction bases with no gene match: 1. CDR3 sequence: CASSLAGYNEQFF. CDR3 nucleotide sequence: TGTGCCAGCAGCCTAGCGGGATACAATGAGCAGTTCTTC. The full variable domain, in which reference TRBV2 and TRBJ2-1 provide the parts outside the CDR3, is EPEVTQTPSHQVTQMGQEVILRCVPISNHLYFYWYRQILGQKVEFLVSFYNNEISEKSEIFDDQFSVERPDGSNFTLKIRSTKLEDSAMYFCASSLAGYNEQFFGPGTRLTVL.

In this sample, this clonotype turned up a few times. The chain couples TRBV7-8 to TRBJ1-4; 7 bases fit TRBD1. Germline lookup yields CDR1 SGHVS and CDR2 FQNEAQ. V trimming: 6 bases; J trimming: 5 bases; junction bases outside the gene matches: 9. This CDR3 has 15 amino acids. DNA for the CDR3: TGTGCCAGCAGTGCGGCGGGACAGTCGAATGAAAAACTGTTTTTT. It codes for CASSAAGQSNEKLFF.

In this sample, this clonotype turned up a few times. The chain is built from TRBV7-9 and TRBJ1-3; 7 bases agree with TRBD1. The germline V gene encodes CDR1 SEHNR and CDR2 FQNEAQ (reference sequence). The CDR3 is 15 residues long. J was trimmed by 0 bases and V by 5 bases; bases with no gene match: 4. The CDR3 sequence is CASSDGTASGNTIYF. CDR3 bases: TGTGCCAGCAGCGATGGGACAGCCTCTGGAAACACCATATATTTT.

V gene TRBV12-3 or TRBV12-4 combines with J gene TRBJ1-1, with D possibly matching TRBD1 (6 bases). This CDR3 region has 14 residues. V lost 6 bases and J 4 bases, leaving 15 bases between the germline ends. The CDR3 loop is CASSFRGGSTEAFF. The CDR3, as DNA: TGTGCCAGCAGCTTCAGGGGCGGGAGCACTGAAGCTTTCTTT.

The J gene is TRBJ2-5, the V gene TRBV6-4; 7 bases are a match to TRBD2. Germline V CDR1 and CDR2: MRHNA, SNTAGT. J was trimmed by 2 bases and V by 4 bases; bases with no gene match: 22. The CDR3 consists of 20 residues. The CDR3 protein is CASSGAGEVRLSGLQETQYF. The CDR3 DNA reads as TGTGCCAGCAGTGGCGCTGGCGAGGTTCGACTTAGCGGGCTACAAGAGACCCAGTACTTC.